Below are 3 T cell receptor beta chains sequenced from a single sample in a study of response to subunit inactivated influenza vaccine. MiXCR was run by TCRdb on the RT-PCR reads, yielding one entry per CDR3 protein. The data hold fewer than 800,000 distinct CDR3 sequences, with about a sixth observed a single time. The sample in question was PBMCs from blood, obtained about 13 days after vaccination. Receptors were obtained from a man aged 45-65 years who received an inactivated influenza vaccine.

This chain joins TRBV3-1 and TRBJ2-7, with 15 bases fitting TRBD2. J lost 4 bases, V lost 5 bases, and 15 bases had no gene match. The CDR3 covers 19 residues. Per germline, CDR1 LGHDT and CDR2 YNNKEL (reference sequence). CDR3 sequence (DNA): TGTGCCAGCAGCGGACGAGGACAGGGGGGGACTAGCGGGAGGTACGAGCAGTACTTC. As protein: CASSGRGQGGTSGRYEQYF.

This clonotype was seen many times. Germline and junction disagree at one end, which may indicate a read error. This chain joins TRBV3-1 and TRBJ1-4; no clear D gene. Germline loops: CDR1 LGHDT, CDR2 YNNKEL (reference sequence). This CDR3 has 11 residues. CDR3 sequence: CASSQGEKLFF. CDR3 DNA: TGCGCCAGCAGCCAAGGGGAAAAACTGTTTTTT.

This clonotype was detected ten times or more. The chain links TRBV4-2 to TRBJ2-3; TRBD2 agrees at 8 bases. Germline CDR1 is LGHNA and CDR2 is YNFKEQ. The CDR3 spans 19 residues. The V gene end was trimmed by 4 bases and the J gene end by 3 bases; junction bases not matched to a gene: 18. The CDR3 DNA reads TGTGCCAGCAGCCCTACCTATCCTACGGGAGGGCGTGTGACAGATACGCAGTATTTT. It yields the protein CASSPTYPTGGRVTDTQYF.